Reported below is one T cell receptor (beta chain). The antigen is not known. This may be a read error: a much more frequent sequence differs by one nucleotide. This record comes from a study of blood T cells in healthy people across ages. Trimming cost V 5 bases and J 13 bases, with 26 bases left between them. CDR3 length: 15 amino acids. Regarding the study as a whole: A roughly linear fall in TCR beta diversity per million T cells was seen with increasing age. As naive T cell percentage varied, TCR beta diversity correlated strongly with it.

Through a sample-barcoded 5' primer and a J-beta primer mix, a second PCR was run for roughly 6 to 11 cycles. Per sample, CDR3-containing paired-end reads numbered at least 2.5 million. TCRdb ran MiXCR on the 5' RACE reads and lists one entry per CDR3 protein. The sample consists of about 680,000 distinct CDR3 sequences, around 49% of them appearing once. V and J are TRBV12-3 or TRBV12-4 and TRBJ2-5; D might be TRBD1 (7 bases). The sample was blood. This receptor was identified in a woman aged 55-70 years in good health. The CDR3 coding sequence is TGTGCCAGCAGTCCAGGGGCAGGGGGACTGTACGAGCGGTACTTC. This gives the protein CASSPGAGGLYERYF.